The T cell receptor (beta chain) described here comes from a study of shared T cell receptors in the human thymus. Germline CDR1 reads SGHNT; CDR2 reads YYREEE (reference sequence). The CDR3 is made up of 16 amino acids. Trimming left V 0 bases short and J 3 bases short, with 15 bases between. TCRdb keeps only in-frame clones here, not all; method: immunoSEQ multiplex PCR. The sample consists of 550,000 to 800,000 clones, roughly 85% of them appearing once. These records were also assigned to another study, of human thymus T cells.

The specimen was thymocytes. This clonotype originated in a girl under three years old with a congenital heart defect. This chain links TRBV5-4 with TRBJ1-1; D possibly corresponds to TRBD1 (5 bases). CDR3 nucleotide sequence: TGTGCCAGCAGCTTGGGACCGCAGGGAAGGGACACTGAAGCTTTCTTT. This gives the protein CASSLGPQGRDTEAFF. Looking up the rest from reference TRBV5-4 and TRBJ1-1 gives the full variable domain: ETGVTQSPTHLIKTRGQQVTLRCSSQSGHNTVSWYQQALGQGPQFIFQYYREEENGRGNFPPRFSGLQFPNYSSELNVNALELDDSALYLCASSLGPQGRDTEAFFGQGTRLTVV.